This entry lists 26 T cell receptor beta chains sequenced from one sample in a study of a mutant IDH1 vaccine in newly diagnosed glioma (dated by TCRdb to the early 2020s). This sample's time point label indicates: baseline, week 1 (first vaccination visit). The sample's treatment or condition, from its label and the paper: pre-vaccination baseline after standard-of-care therapy. Library method: the immunoSEQ multiplex PCR assay. The source is immuneACCESS, and TCRdb retained only in-frame sequences with V and J called. Part of the clones is not carried over; for the studies checked, unresolved V genes explain less than half of this, and the remainder is unexplained. In all, the sample holds under 90,000 clones, and around 79% of those were seen once. The ten top clones hold 7.5% to 9% of the sample. Source: PBMCs, taken from a glioma patient treated with radiotherapy, temozolomide or both. The receptors stem from a man aged 50 or older with glioma.

Here the CDR3 DNA reads TGTGCCAGCAGTCTGACAGGCCCGAACACTGAAGCTTTCTTT. Protein product: CASSLTGPNTEAFF. The chain joins TRBV28 to TRBJ1-1; maybe TRBD1 (6 bases). This CDR3 has 14 amino acids. Germline V gene sequence: CDR1 MDHEN, CDR2 SYDVKM. V was pared by 5 bases and J by 1 base, with 11 bases between.

The rearrangement uses TRBV27 and TRBJ1-2; TRBD1 might be the D (6 bases). The V gene's germline CDR1 is MNHEY and CDR2 SMNVEV (reference sequence). Trimming removed 4 bases at V and 7 bases at J, with 10 bases between. CDR3 size: 12 residues. The CDR3 sequence: CASSSQGAGYTF. The CDR3 region has the DNA TGTGCCAGCAGTTCACAGGGTGCTGGCTACACCTTC.

In regard to this clone: This specimen includes other DNA sequences encoding the same CDR3. This chain connects TRBV5-1 to TRBJ2-3; possibly TRBD1 for D (5 bases). The germline CDR1 and CDR2 sequences are SGHRS and YFSETQ. With 0 bases removed from V and 4 bases from J, the gap between germline ends came to 9 bases. The CDR3 spans 14 residues. The CDR3 nucleotides read TGCGCCAGCAGCTTGGGAAGGGGCGCAGATACGCAGTATTTT. Its protein product is CASSLGRGADTQYF.

The table lists this clone with many counts. This chain links TRBV11-2 with TRBJ2-1; TRBD2 is a possible D gene (5 bases). With 6 bases removed from V and 5 bases from J, the gap between germline ends came to 11 bases. The CDR3 contains 13 residues. Germline loops: CDR1 SGHAT, CDR2 FQNNGV. In DNA, the CDR3 is TGTGCCAGCAGTGGGCGGGTTGACAATGAGCAGTTCTTC. Translating gives CASSGRVDNEQFF.

This chain connects TRBV7-2 to TRBJ2-7, with TRBD1 identical over 7 bases. J gave up 4 bases and V 5 bases, and 11 bases lay outside the gene matches. The CDR3 length is 15 residues. CDR1 is SGHTA and CDR2 is FQGNSA in the germline V gene. CDR3 loop: CASSATQGNGYEQYF. The DNA of the CDR3 is TGTGCCAGCAGCGCTACACAGGGGAATGGATACGAGCAGTACTTC.

The rearrangement uses TRBV5-4 and TRBJ2-3; unclear D gene. V lost 0 bases and J 0 bases, leaving 11 bases between the germline ends. This CDR3 has 16 amino acids. The V gene's germline CDR1 is SGHNT and CDR2 YYREEE (reference sequence). The CDR3 DNA is TGTGCCAGCAGCTTGGGTGGGGAATCTAGCACAGATACGCAGTATTTT. Its protein product is CASSLGGESSTDTQYF.

The chain recombines TRBV7-2 with TRBJ1-2, with D possibly being TRBD1 (6 bases). Germline assignment: CDR1 SGHTA and CDR2 FQGNSA. This CDR3 has 16 amino acids. Trimming cost V 5 bases and J 6 bases, with 22 bases left between them. The CDR3 is CASSESRVVGGNGYTF. The CDR3 DNA reads as TGTGCCAGCAGCGAATCCAGGGTTGTGGGGGGCAATGGCTACACCTTC.

The chain carries TRBV2 and TRBJ2-3; no clear D. The ends were cut back, 7 bases at V and 8 bases at J, with 13 bases in the middle. There are 12 residues in the CDR3. The germline CDR1 and CDR2 sequences are SNHLY and FYNNEI. For the CDR3, the DNA is TGTGCCAGCATCCTGGGTCCTGGTACGCAGTATTTT. Translated: CASILGPGTQYF.

This clone is medium-sized within its sample. The chain combines TRBV7-9 with TRBJ2-4; a weak D match, TRBD1 (6 bases). Trimming took off 3 bases at V and 5 bases at J, with 8 bases between the two ends. The CDR3 has 13 amino acids. Germline CDR1 reads SEHNR; CDR2 reads FQNEAQ (reference sequence). In DNA form, the CDR3 reads TGTGCCAGCAGCTTCGGACAGCAAAACATTCAGTACTTC. It translates to CASSFGQQNIQYF.

This clone was counted a few times. The V gene is TRBV30, the J gene TRBJ1-1; 7 bases map to TRBD1. J gave up 0 bases and V 8 bases, and 6 bases lay outside the gene matches. CDR1 and CDR2 from the germline V gene are GTSNPN and SVGIG (reference sequence). This CDR3 spans 13 amino acids. The CDR3 DNA follows: TGTGCCCTCAGGGGGGGATTGAACACTGAAGCTTTCTTT. Encoded protein: CALRGGLNTEAFF.

The chain is built from TRBV19 and TRBJ1-5; D perhaps matches TRBD1 (5 bases). The V end was cut by 1 base, the J end by 4 bases, with 5 bases between. CDR1 and CDR2 from the germline V gene are LNHDA and SQIVND (reference sequence). CDR3 length: 13 amino acids. As DNA, the CDR3 is TGTGCCAGTAGTATAGGGGGGAATCAGCCCCAGCATTTT. Its translation is CASSIGGNQPQHF.

DNA of the CDR3: TGCGCCAGCCCCAGGGAGAACACCGGGGAGCTGTTTTTT. Residues: CASPRENTGELFF. V and J are TRBV5-1 and TRBJ2-2; maybe TRBD1 (5 bases). Germline V CDR1 and CDR2: SGHRS, YFSETQ. V lost 7 bases to trimming and J lost 1 base, with 8 bases between them. The CDR3 consists of 13 residues.

The V and J genes are TRBV29-1 and TRBJ2-3; D is possibly TRBD1 or TRBD2 (5 bases each). This CDR3 contains 16 residues. Germline assignment: CDR1 SQVTM and CDR2 ANQGSEA. Deletions cut 1 base from V and 2 bases from J, with 16 bases between. The CDR3 DNA sequence: TGCAGCGTTGAAGCGCCGGGACGGATGCTCACAGATACGCAGTATTTT. This gives the protein CSVEAPGRMLTDTQYF.

The rearrangement links TRBV5-5 to TRBJ2-2; the D is unclear. Trimming removed 1 base at V and 5 bases at J, with 6 bases between. Germline V gene data show CDR1 as SGHKS and CDR2 as YYEKEE (reference sequence). The CDR3 is made up of 13 amino acids. The CDR3 protein is CASSLTVTGELFF. CDR3 sequence (DNA): TGTGCCAGCAGCTTGACAGTGACCGGGGAGCTGTTTTTT.

This rearrangement joins TRBV10-3 to TRBJ2-1; 7 bases agree with TRBD1. V lost 5 bases, J lost 8 bases, and 9 bases stayed unmatched. The length of the CDR3 is 14 residues. CDR1 and CDR2 from the germline V gene are ENHRY and SYGVKD. The CDR3 nucleotides read TGTGCCATCAGTCTTGACAGGGTTTCCGATGAGCAGTTCTTC. Its protein product is CAISLDRVSDEQFF.

The gene calls are TRBV10-3 and TRBJ2-7, with D perhaps being TRBD1 or TRBD2 (5 bases each). The CDR3 totals 11 residues. Germline-derived CDR1 and CDR2 are ENHRY and SYGVKD. The germline V and J ends were trimmed by 9 bases and 2 bases, with 8 bases remaining between them. CDR3 coding DNA: TGTGCCATACGGGACGCCTACGAGCAGTACTTC. Translation gives CAIRDAYEQYF.

This chain joins TRBV6-5 and TRBJ1-4, with a tentative D call TRBD1 (6 bases). CDR1 is MNHEY and CDR2 is SVGAGI in the germline V gene. The V and J ends lost 6 bases and 0 bases respectively, with 8 bases between them. CDR3 length equals 14 residues. The CDR3 coding sequence is TGTGCCAGCAGACAGGGCGCAACTAATGAAAAACTGTTTTTT. Translated, it gives CASRQGATNEKLFF.

This clone has a single count. The chain carries TRBV19 and TRBJ2-3; 10 nucleotides align to TRBD2. Germline values: CDR1 LNHDA, CDR2 SQIVND (reference sequence). V shed 5 bases and J 0 bases; nucleotides not matched to a gene: 11. The CDR3 loop spans 18 amino acids. CDR3 in amino acids: CASSPESSGGPSTDTQYF. DNA of the CDR3: TGTGCCAGTAGTCCGGAATCTAGCGGGGGCCCTAGCACAGATACGCAGTATTTT.

J is TRBJ2-3 and V is TRBV30, with unresolved D. V lost 0 bases to trimming and J lost 2 bases, with 9 bases between them. Germline lookup yields CDR1 GTSNPN and CDR2 SVGIG (reference sequence). The CDR3 consists of 14 residues. DNA of the CDR3: TGTGCCTGGAGTGTACTGGGCCTCACAGATACGCAGTATTTT. Its translation is CAWSVLGLTDTQYF.

This clone has only a few counts. The CDR3 DNA reads as TGTGCCAGCAGCGTAGCTGACGCGGGGTTCTACAATGAGCAGTTCTTC. Its protein is CASSVADAGFYNEQFF. The V and J genes are TRBV9 and TRBJ2-1, with D possibly being TRBD2 (6 bases). The ends were cut back, 0 bases at V and 3 bases at J, with 13 bases in the middle. Germline CDR1 is SGDLS and CDR2 is YYNGEE. This CDR3 spans 16 amino acids.

The genes are TRBV7-4 and TRBJ1-4, with D perhaps TRBD1 (5 bases). V shed 2 bases and J shed 5 bases, with 12 bases lying between them. There are 15 residues in the CDR3. Germline CDR1 SGHVT, CDR2 SQSDAQ. The CDR3 nucleotides are TGTGCCAGCAGCTTACTCAGGGAATCGAATGAAAAACTGTTTTTT. It translates to CASSLLRESNEKLFF.

This chain connects TRBV14 to TRBJ2-5; D may correspond to TRBD1 or TRBD2 (5 bases each). V was trimmed by 0 bases and J by 2 bases, leaving 16 bases between them. Germline CDR1 SGHDN, CDR2 FVKESK. CDR3 size: 17 residues. CDR3 loop: CASSQDREIRAQETQYF. The CDR3 bases are TGTGCCAGCAGCCAAGATAGGGAGATCAGGGCGCAAGAGACCCAGTACTTC.

The chain joins TRBV25-1 to TRBJ1-2, with 10 nucleotides matching TRBD1. This CDR3 comprises 16 residues. The germline gives CDR1 MGHDK, CDR2 SYGVNS. Trimming took 6 bases from V and 0 from J; bases not matched to a gene: 7. CDR3 loop: CASSGQGVTANYGYTF. For the CDR3, the DNA is TGTGCCAGCAGCGGACAGGGGGTAACCGCTAACTATGGCTACACCTTC.

This clone is medium-sized. J is TRBJ2-1 and V is TRBV10-1; tentatively, D is TRBD1 (6 bases). Germline V gene sequence: CDR1 WNHNN, CDR2 SYGVQD (reference sequence). V shed 3 bases and J shed 0 bases, with 9 bases lying between them. The CDR3 is 15 amino acids. CDR3 sequence: CASSDTGSSYNEQFF. The CDR3 bases are TGCGCCAGCAGTGATACAGGGAGCTCCTACAATGAGCAGTTCTTC.

This clone was recorded a few times. J is TRBJ1-6 and V is TRBV27; no clear D. CDR3 size: 16 residues. Germline lookup yields CDR1 MNHEY and CDR2 SMNVEV (reference sequence). The V and J ends lost 2 bases and 7 bases respectively, with 15 bases between them. The CDR3 reads CASSLLRHGVNSPLHF. In nucleotides, the CDR3 is TGTGCCAGCAGTTTACTCAGGCATGGTGTCAATTCACCCCTCCACTTT.

V usage is TRBV27 and J usage is TRBJ1-5; D possibly corresponds to TRBD1 (5 bases). Trimming took 4 bases from V and 3 from J, leaving 7 bases between them. CDR1 and CDR2 from the germline V gene are MNHEY and SMNVEV (reference sequence). This CDR3 comprises 13 residues. The CDR3: CASSWGVNQPQHF. CDR3 bases: TGTGCCAGCAGTTGGGGGGTCAATCAGCCCCAGCATTTT.